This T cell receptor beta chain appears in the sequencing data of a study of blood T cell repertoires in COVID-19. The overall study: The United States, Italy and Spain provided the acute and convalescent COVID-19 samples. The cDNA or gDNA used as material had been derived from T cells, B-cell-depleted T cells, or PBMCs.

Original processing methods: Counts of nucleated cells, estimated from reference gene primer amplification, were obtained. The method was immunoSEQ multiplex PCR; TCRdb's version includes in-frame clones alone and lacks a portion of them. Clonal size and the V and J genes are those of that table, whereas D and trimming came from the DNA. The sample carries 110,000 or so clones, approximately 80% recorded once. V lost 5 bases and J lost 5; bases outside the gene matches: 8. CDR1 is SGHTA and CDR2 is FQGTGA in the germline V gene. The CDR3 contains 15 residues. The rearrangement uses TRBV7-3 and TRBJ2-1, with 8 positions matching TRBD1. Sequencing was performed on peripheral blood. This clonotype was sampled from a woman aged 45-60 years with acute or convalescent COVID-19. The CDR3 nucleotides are TGTGCCAGCAGCAAAGGGGACAGGAGGGACAATGAGCAGTTCTTC. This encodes CASSKGDRRDNEQFF. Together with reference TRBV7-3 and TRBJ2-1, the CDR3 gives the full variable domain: GAGVSQTPSNKVTEKGKYVELRCDPISGHTALYWYRQSLGQGPEFLIYFQGTGAADDSGLPNDRFFAVRPEGSVSTLKIQRTERGDSAVYLCASSKGDRRDNEQFFGPGTRLTVL.